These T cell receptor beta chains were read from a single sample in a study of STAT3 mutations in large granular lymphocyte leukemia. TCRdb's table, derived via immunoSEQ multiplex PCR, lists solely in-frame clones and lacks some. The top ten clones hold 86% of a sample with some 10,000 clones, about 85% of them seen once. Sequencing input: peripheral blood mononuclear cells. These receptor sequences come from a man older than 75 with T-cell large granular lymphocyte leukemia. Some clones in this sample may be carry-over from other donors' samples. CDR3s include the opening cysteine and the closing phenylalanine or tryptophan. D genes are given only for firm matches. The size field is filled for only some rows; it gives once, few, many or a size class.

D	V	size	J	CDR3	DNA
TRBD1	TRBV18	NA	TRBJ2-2	CASSPDWGQGTGELFF	TGTGCCAGCTCACCGGATTGGGGACAGGGGACCGGGGAGCTGTTTTTT
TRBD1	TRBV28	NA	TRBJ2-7	CASSLPGTGSHEQYF	TGTGCCAGCAGTTTACCCGGGACAGGGTCCCACGAGCAGTACTTC
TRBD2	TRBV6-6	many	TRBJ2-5	CASSNKAGVQETQYF	TGTGCCAGCAGTAACAAAGCGGGAGTTCAAGAGACCCAGTACTTC
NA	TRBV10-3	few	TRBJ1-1	CAVGTTMNTEAFF	TGTGCCGTGGGTACCACCATGAACACTGAAGCTTTCTTT
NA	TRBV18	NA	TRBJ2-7	CASSPAGAGPYEQYF	TGTGCCAGCTCACCGGCCGGCGCTGGGCCCTACGAGCAGTACTTC
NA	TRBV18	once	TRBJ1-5	CASSYRVGEGQPQHF	TGTGCCAGCTCCTACCGGGTAGGAGAGGGTCAGCCCCAGCATTTT
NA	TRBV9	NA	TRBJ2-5	CASSVVVGETETQYF	TGTGCCAGCAGCGTAGTTGTGGGGGAAACTGAGACCCAGTACTTC
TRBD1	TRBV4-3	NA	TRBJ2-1	CASSQDRRTGNEQFF	TGCGCCAGCAGCCAGGACAGGAGGACGGGGAATGAGCAGTTCTTC
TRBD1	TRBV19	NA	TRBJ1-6	CASSPFARGRDSPLHF	TGTGCCAGTAGTCCATTTGCCAGGGGGCGGGATTCACCCCTCCACTTT
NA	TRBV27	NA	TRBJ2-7	CASSPGTGTSSYEQYF	TGTGCCAGCAGTCCAGGGACAGGGACTAGCTCCTACGAGCAGTACTTC
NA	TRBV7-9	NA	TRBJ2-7	CASSTDLYEQYF	TGTGCCAGCAGCACGGACTTGTACGAGCAGTACTTC
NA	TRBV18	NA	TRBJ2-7	CASSPQSPPGDEQYF	TGTGCCAGCTCACCACAGTCACCGCCGGGGGACGAGCAGTACTTC
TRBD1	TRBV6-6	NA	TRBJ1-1	CASSTLTGVNTEAFF	TGTGCCAGCAGTACGCTGACAGGGGTGAACACTGAAGCTTTCTTT
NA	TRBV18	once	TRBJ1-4	CASSPDGDWELFF	TGTGCCAGCTCACCCGACGGGGACTGGGAACTGTTTTTT
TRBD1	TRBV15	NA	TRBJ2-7	CATSSPDRAVYEQYF	TGTGCCACCAGCAGCCCTGACAGGGCGGTCTACGAGCAGTACTTC
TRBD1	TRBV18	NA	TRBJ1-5	CASGARQGGNQPQHF	TGTGCCAGCGGGGCAAGGCAGGGGGGCAATCAGCCCCAGCATTTT
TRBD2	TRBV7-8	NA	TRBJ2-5	CASSPPAAGGRGTQYF	TGTGCCAGCAGCCCTCCTGCAGCGGGGGGACGGGGGACCCAGTACTTC
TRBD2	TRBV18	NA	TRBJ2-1	CASSPHQGGGLGNEQFF	TGTGCCAGCTCACCACATCAAGGCGGGGGGCTTGGTAATGAGCAGTTCTTC
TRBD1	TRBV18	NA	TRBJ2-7	CASSAGTGADEQYF	TGTGCCAGCTCAGCCGGGACAGGGGCCGACGAGCAGTACTTC
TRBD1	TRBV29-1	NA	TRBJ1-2	CSFEDRGYGYGYTF	TGCAGCTTCGAGGACAGGGGATATGGGTATGGCTACACCTTC
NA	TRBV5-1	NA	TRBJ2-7	CASSLGQSYEQYF	TGCGCCAGCAGCTTGGGACAGAGCTACGAGCAGTACTTC
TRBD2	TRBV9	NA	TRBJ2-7	CASSVGLAGSYEQYF	TGTGCCAGCAGCGTCGGACTAGCGGGGTCGTACGAGCAGTACTTC